This is a list of T cell receptor beta chains from one sample in a study of CD8+CD57+ T cells in acquired aplastic anemia. TCRdb recomputed calls from the reads with MiXCR, one row per CDR3 protein. This sample carries some 170,000 distinct CDR3 sequences, roughly 48% of them seen once, and the ten largest clones take roughly 1.1%. Input material: sorted CD4+, CD8+, or CD8+CD57+ T cells (not recorded which) from PBMCs. All receptors derive from a human donor with aplastic anemia. CDR3s include the opening cysteine and the closing phenylalanine or tryptophan.

j_call v_call cdr3_aa
TRBJ2-5 TRBV7-7 CASSLVGYGETQYF
TRBJ1-1 TRBV6-6 CASSYSRGQSHTEAFF
TRBJ1-2 TRBV19 CASSLYRKGPYGYTF
TRBJ1-5 TRBV15 CATSSIGVQPQHF
TRBJ2-1 TRBV29-1 CSVEPRGVHNEQFF
TRBJ2-3 TRBV18 CASSPTASTDTQYF
TRBJ1-6 TRBV3-1 CASSQDRGNSPLHF
TRBJ1-2 TRBV10-1 CASSLTPNYGYTF
TRBJ2-1 TRBV29-1 CSVESSYNEQFF
TRBJ2-6 TRBV7-8 CASRGNRALLSGANVLTF
TRBJ2-1 TRBV7-7 CASSPRHCHYNEQFF
TRBJ1-1 TRBV7-2 CASSLVRTNTEAFF
TRBJ2-7 TRBV7-2 CASSLSTGLNEQYF
TRBJ2-1 TRBV6-1 CASNRAPRNEQFF
TRBJ1-2 TRBV15 CATSRSTGGATYGYTF
TRBJ1-4 TRBV27 CASSFSLPPEKLSF
TRBJ1-1 TRBV25-1 CASSDWGRGLDTEAFF
TRBJ2-2 TRBV2 CASNAHKRVNTGELFF
TRBJ1-1 TRBV9 CASSVGGQGAGAFF
TRBJ1-2 TRBV20-1 CSARELTGPRGYTF
TRBJ2-7 TRBV5-5 CASSLAGEREQYF
TRBJ1-1 TRBV7-8 CASSLVTAMNSEAFF
TRBJ1-2 TRBV11-1 CASSLSPGGTYGYTF
TRBJ2-5 TRBV5-1 CASSIQETQYF
TRBJ2-1 TRBV6-1 CASSGGRREQFF
TRBJ1-4 TRBV10-3 CAISGTDNEKLFF
TRBJ2-3 TRBV4-2 CASTPGRPDGGDTQYF
TRBJ2-7 TRBV5-1 CASSLDGSYEQYF
TRBJ2-3 TRBV11-1 CASSLTSGGGPDTQYF
TRBJ1-6 TRBV3-1 CASSQEGGDGNSPLHF
TRBJ2-7 TRBV19 CASSTWTGNEQYF
TRBJ1-5 TRBV2 CATQGGVVNQPQHF
TRBJ2-2 TRBV12-5 CASGSQGAGELFF
TRBJ2-7 TRBV6-5 CASSYGTRSSYEQYF
TRBJ1-1 TRBV29-1 CSVDWQTVSFF
TRBJ2-2 TRBV15 CATSRGTGDVGELFF
TRBJ2-7 TRBV3-1 CASSLLSPWANEQYF
TRBJ1-6 TRBV19 CASSPQAGGVHSPLHF
TRBJ1-3 TRBV9 CASTRYSGENTIYF
TRBJ1-6 TRBV12-3/TRBV12-4 CASTTSGSYNSPLHF
TRBJ2-1 TRBV24-1 CATSDATGGSYNEQFF
TRBJ2-3 TRBV12-3/TRBV12-4 CASSSVIAGWRTDTQYF
TRBJ2-2 TRBV6-1 CASSARTSGGVNTGELFF
TRBJ1-5 TRBV24-1 CATSERVAQPQHF
TRBJ2-7 TRBV18 CASSGRQGAYEQYF
TRBJ2-7 TRBV6-1 CASSEGGEQYF
TRBJ1-1 TRBV15 CATSSRPGTAYEAFF
TRBJ1-1 TRBV7-2 CASSLVAGLRTEAFF
TRBJ2-2 TRBV3-1 CASSRDRELFF
TRBJ2-1 TRBV2 CASRALRGRGNEQFF
TRBJ1-4 TRBV29-1 CSALSGEKLFF
TRBJ1-2 TRBV13 CASSSSGTGTYYGYTF
TRBJ2-1 TRBV20-1 CSARDFGRFNEQFF
TRBJ2-7 TRBV7-8 CASSLGTLYEQYF
TRBJ2-1 TRBV7-3 CASSVGTRVNNEQFF
TRBJ2-7 TRBV2 CASSRDTAYEQYF
TRBJ2-7 TRBV4-2 CASSSTGGAEQYF